The 16 T cell receptor beta chains given below trace back to one sample, sequenced in a study of T cells in localized non-small cell lung cancer. Measured with immunoSEQ multiplex PCR; TCRdb has only the in-frame clones, and not every one. This sample has 1,500 to 1,600 clones; approximately 20% occur once, and the top ten carry about 23%. This specimen was lung tumor tissue, taken before any cancer treatment. These TCRs come from a male donor aged 60 or over with stage III lung adenocarcinoma.

The V call is TRBV6-8, the J call TRBJ2-7; 10 bases are a match to TRBD1. There are 13 residues in the CDR3. V was clipped by 5 bases and J by 7 bases; unmatched bases: 5. The germline V gene has CDR1 MNHGY and CDR2 SAAAGT. Here the CDR3 DNA reads TGTGCCAGCAGTGGACAGGGGGAGAGAGAGCAGTACTTC. Its protein is CASSGQGEREQYF.

By its share, this clone is medium-sized. The chain has TRBV11-3 and TRBJ1-1; no firm D call. This CDR3 spans 14 amino acids. Trimming removed 2 bases at V and 0 bases at J, with 7 bases between. Germline assignment: CDR1 SGHNT and CDR2 YENEEA. The CDR3 protein is CASSLLTVNTEAFF. CDR3 coding DNA: TGTGCCAGCAGCTTACTTACGGTGAACACTGAAGCTTTCTTT.

This clone has only a few counts. CDR3 amino acids: CASSAWDGYEQYF. The DNA for the CDR3 is TGTGCCAGCAGTGCGTGGGACGGCTACGAGCAGTACTTC. The J gene is TRBJ2-7, the V gene TRBV9; D could derive from TRBD1 or TRBD2 (5 bases each). Per germline, CDR1 SGDLS and CDR2 YYNGEE. This CDR3 spans 13 amino acids. Trimming stripped 5 bases from V and 3 bases from J, with 12 bases between.

This sequence joins TRBV18 and TRBJ2-1, with D possibly being TRBD1 (5 bases). This CDR3 region has 13 residues. The V end lost 2 bases, the J end lost 6 bases, and 8 bases lay between the germline ends. The germline V gene has CDR1 KGHSH and CDR2 LQKENI. The CDR3 nucleotides are TGTGCCAGCTCACCAGACAGCAGCAATGAGCAGTTCTTC. It yields the protein CASSPDSSNEQFF.

Only a few counts were recorded for this clone. CDR3 sequence: CASSISPLGNEQFF. CDR3 nucleotide sequence: TGTGCCAGTAGTATATCCCCCCTCGGGAATGAGCAGTTCTTC. J is TRBJ2-1 and V is TRBV19, with no clear D. This CDR3 has 14 residues. V lost 2 bases, J lost 7 bases, and 12 bases lay in between. Germline assignment: CDR1 LNHDA and CDR2 SQIVND (reference sequence).

This clone is judged medium-sized. V is TRBV11-3 and J is TRBJ2-7; D is ambiguous. Germline V gene sequence: CDR1 SGHNT, CDR2 YENEEA. V was pared by 5 bases and J by 0 bases, with 20 bases between. The CDR3 sequence is 17 residues long. In DNA, the CDR3 is TGTGCCAGCAGCCCAGGCCTTATTTCGAGCTACTCCTACGAGCAGTACTTC. Translation gives CASSPGLISSYSYEQYF.

This clone was counted only a few times. V gene TRBV19 combines with J gene TRBJ2-2; D uncertain. The CDR3 sequence is 13 residues long. V lost 6 bases and J lost 6, with 11 bases in between. Germline lookup yields CDR1 LNHDA and CDR2 SQIVND (reference sequence). Written as DNA, the CDR3 is TGTGCCAGTAGCCAACGGTCCTCCGGGGAGCTGTTTTTT. This sequence encodes CASSQRSSGELFF.

The table lists this clone with a few counts. The chain links TRBV19 to TRBJ1-5; D is undetermined. Trimming pared 2 bases from V and 4 bases from J, leaving 9 bases between. The CDR3 runs to 14 residues. Germline values: CDR1 LNHDA, CDR2 SQIVND (reference sequence). The chain's CDR3 is CASSIHSRNQPQHF. In DNA, the CDR3 is TGTGCCAGTAGTATACATTCGAGAAATCAGCCCCAGCATTTT.

The chain is built from TRBV19 and TRBJ2-7, with 8 bases lining up with TRBD1. With 5 bases clipped from V and 3 bases from J, the junction kept 9 bases outside the gene matches. Per the germline V gene, CDR1 is LNHDA and CDR2 is SQIVND (reference sequence). The CDR3 is 15 residues long. CDR3 loop: CASSAGQGDSYEQYF. Here the CDR3 DNA reads TGTGCCAGTAGTGCCGGACAGGGCGATAGCTACGAGCAGTACTTC.

Judged by abundance, this clone is large (0.1 to 1%). The DNA for the CDR3 is TGTGCCAGCAATCCGGGACAGTTCCTGAGCTCTGGAAACACCATATATTTT. It specifies CASNPGQFLSSGNTIYF. This chain joins TRBV6-8 and TRBJ1-3; the match to TRBD1 covers 7 bases. The CDR3 extends over 17 amino acids. CDR1 is MNHGY and CDR2 is SAAAGT in the germline V gene. Losses at the gene ends were 7 bases for V and 0 bases for J; bases not matched to a gene: 12.

This clone was picked up a small number of times. The chain couples TRBV11-3 to TRBJ1-6; a possible D gene is TRBD1 (5 bases). There are 14 residues in the CDR3. The ends were cut back, 3 bases at V and 10 bases at J, with 13 bases in the middle. CDR1 and CDR2 (germline): SGHNT, YENEEA. In nucleotides, the CDR3 is TGTGCCAGCAGCTTTGAGGGTTCAGGGTCACCCCTCCACTTT. Residues: CASSFEGSGSPLHF.

This clone has only a few counts. The genes are TRBV6-8 and TRBJ2-7, with D unclear. Germline V lookup: CDR1 MNHGY, CDR2 SAAAGT. The CDR3 contains 13 residues. V gave up 6 bases and J gave up 1 base, with 10 bases separating them. The CDR3 coding sequence is TGTGCCAGCAGAACGGACGATTCCTACGAGCAGTACTTC. Residues: CASRTDDSYEQYF.

This clone has only a few counts. This chain connects TRBV6-8 to TRBJ1-5; D possibly corresponds to TRBD1 (5 bases). The CDR3 consists of 13 residues. Trimming stripped 6 bases from V and 5 bases from J, with 11 bases between. Germline values: CDR1 MNHGY, CDR2 SAAAGT. CDR3 region: CASSGGSYQPQHF. In DNA form, the CDR3 reads TGTGCCAGCAGCGGGGGTTCGTATCAGCCCCAGCATTTT.

This clone was seen more than once but under ten times. The chain combines TRBV9 with TRBJ1-2; D possibly corresponds to TRBD1 (5 bases). This CDR3 region has 17 residues. Germline V gene data show CDR1 as SGDLS and CDR2 as YYNGEE. Trimming took off 5 bases at V and 3 bases at J, with 23 bases between the two ends. CDR3: CASSPTQVMIKDYGYTF. The CDR3 nucleotides are TGTGCCAGCAGTCCAACACAGGTGATGATCAAGGACTATGGCTACACCTTC.

V usage is TRBV5-1 and J usage is TRBJ2-5; 7 bases map to TRBD2. The CDR3 has 14 residues. CDR1 SGHRS and CDR2 YFSETQ come from the germline V gene. Trimming removed 2 bases from V and 10 bases from J; junction bases left unmatched: 11. CDR3 amino acids: CASSLVGLRLNQYF. CDR3 DNA sequence: TGCGCCAGCAGCTTAGTGGGACTACGTTTGAACCAGTACTTC.

The V gene is TRBV19, the J gene TRBJ1-5; D possibly corresponds to TRBD1 (6 bases). The CDR3 totals 14 residues. Trimming shortened V by 1 base and J by 4 bases, and 8 bases separated the two germline ends. In germline, CDR1 is LNHDA, CDR2 SQIVND (reference sequence). CDR3 sequence (DNA): TGTGCCAGTAGTATAGGACAGGATAATCAGCCCCAGCATTTT. It is translated as CASSIGQDNQPQHF.